This is a list of T cell receptor beta chains from one sample in a study of regulatory T cells in long-lasting Graves disease. One entry per CDR3 protein, called by TCRdb with MiXCR from the multiplex PCR reads. The sample yields 400,000 to 500,000 distinct CDR3 sequences, around 20% seen once. The sample consisted of peripheral blood mononuclear cells (PBMCs), taken when the disease was refractory, from a patient treated with antithyroid drugs. These receptors were taken from a female donor with Graves disease. Each CDR3 is given with its conserved first and last residue. A D gene is named only where the DNA matches it firmly. Rows may omit the clone size; those that give it use once, few, many or a size class.

j_gene: TRBJ1-2; d_gene: -; v_gene: TRBV9; abundance: many; CDR3nt: TGTGCCAGCAGCGCGCCCTCCCTAGACTATGGCTACACCTTC; CDR3aa: CASSAPSLDYGYTF
j_gene: TRBJ1-5; d_gene: -; v_gene: TRBV19; abundance: -; CDR3nt: TGTGCCAGTAGTATAAGGCGCCAGGGGTTTCAGCCCCAGCATTTT; CDR3aa: CASSIRRQGFQPQHF
j_gene: TRBJ2-7; d_gene: -; v_gene: TRBV4-1; abundance: few; CDR3nt: TGCGCCAGCAGCCAAGTCGGCAGGGTCCACGAGCAGTACTTC; CDR3aa: CASSQVGRVHEQYF
j_gene: TRBJ1-1; d_gene: -; v_gene: TRBV12-3/TRBV12-4; abundance: many; CDR3nt: TGTGCCAGCAGTCCCCTCTGGGGCAACACTGAAGCTTTCTTT; CDR3aa: CASSPLWGNTEAFF
j_gene: TRBJ2-7; d_gene: TRBD1; v_gene: TRBV29-1; abundance: many; CDR3nt: TGCAGCGTGGGGACAGGGGCTACCTACGAGCAGTACTTC; CDR3aa: CSVGTGATYEQYF
j_gene: TRBJ2-7; d_gene: TRBD2; v_gene: TRBV27; abundance: many; CDR3nt: TGTGCCAGCAGTTTATCCATCGGGAGGGCATCCTACGAGCAGTACTTC; CDR3aa: CASSLSIGRASYEQYF
j_gene: TRBJ2-7; d_gene: TRBD1; v_gene: TRBV29-1; abundance: -; CDR3nt: TGCAGCGTTGGGGGGACAGGGGCGGACGAGCAGTACTTC; CDR3aa: CSVGGTGADEQYF
j_gene: TRBJ2-1; d_gene: TRBD2; v_gene: TRBV18; abundance: -; CDR3nt: TGTGCCAGCTCACCGGGACTAGCGATTGGCAATGAGCAGTTCTTC; CDR3aa: CASSPGLAIGNEQFF
j_gene: TRBJ1-1; d_gene: -; v_gene: TRBV7-9; abundance: -; CDR3nt: TGTGCCAGCAGCTTTGGACAGAACCCAGCCTCGGCTTTCTTT; CDR3aa: CASSFGQNPASAFF
j_gene: TRBJ1-4; d_gene: TRBD1; v_gene: TRBV27; abundance: -; CDR3nt: TGTGCCAGCCGTAGCCGGGGACAGACTAATGAAAAACTGTTTTTT; CDR3aa: CASRSRGQTNEKLFF
j_gene: TRBJ2-7; d_gene: TRBD1; v_gene: TRBV28; abundance: many; CDR3nt: TGTGCCAGCAGTTTACCCCAGGGACAGGGGGCCTACGAGCAGTACTTC; CDR3aa: CASSLPQGQGAYEQYF
j_gene: TRBJ1-1; d_gene: -; v_gene: TRBV28; abundance: medium-sized; CDR3nt: TGTGCCAGCAGTTTCTTCCTGCACACTGAAGCTTTCTTT; CDR3aa: CASSFFLHTEAFF
j_gene: TRBJ1-1; d_gene: -; v_gene: TRBV6-5; abundance: many; CDR3nt: TGTGCCAGCAGTTTTTACCCGGGACTAAACCTGGACACTGAAGCTTTCTTT; CDR3aa: CASSFYPGLNLDTEAFF
j_gene: TRBJ2-7; d_gene: TRBD1; v_gene: TRBV19; abundance: many; CDR3nt: TGTGCCAGTAGTTTCGGACAGGGCGGTGAGCAGTACTTC; CDR3aa: CASSFGQGGEQYF
j_gene: TRBJ1-1; d_gene: TRBD1; v_gene: TRBV20-1; abundance: few; CDR3nt: TGCAGTGCTAACAGGGGTACTGAAGCTTTCTTT; CDR3aa: CSANRGTEAFF
j_gene: TRBJ1-2; d_gene: -; v_gene: TRBV19; abundance: -; CDR3nt: TGTGCCAGTAGTATTCGGCTTCCGGGACGGAAGAACTATGGCTACACCTTC; CDR3aa: CASSIRLPGRKNYGYTF
j_gene: TRBJ2-7; d_gene: TRBD2; v_gene: TRBV11-2; abundance: few; CDR3nt: TGTGCCAGCAGCTTAAGGACTAGCAGGAGTCTATTCTACGAGCAGTACTTC; CDR3aa: CASSLRTSRSLFYEQYF
j_gene: TRBJ2-7; d_gene: TRBD1; v_gene: TRBV6-1; abundance: many; CDR3nt: TGTGCCAGCGAGGTGGCAGGGGGCTACGAGCAGTACTTC; CDR3aa: CASEVAGGYEQYF
j_gene: TRBJ2-7; d_gene: -; v_gene: TRBV28; abundance: many; CDR3nt: TGTGCCAGCAGCGCCACCAACTATGGCGAGCAGTACTTC; CDR3aa: CASSATNYGEQYF
j_gene: TRBJ1-1; d_gene: -; v_gene: TRBV5-1; abundance: -; CDR3nt: TGCGCCAGCAGCCGGGCCCGAGACACTGAAGCTTTCTTT; CDR3aa: CASSRARDTEAFF
j_gene: TRBJ2-5; d_gene: TRBD2; v_gene: TRBV7-9; abundance: -; CDR3nt: TGTGCCAGCACCTCTAGCGGGAGGGTTGTTATGGAGACCCAGTACTTC; CDR3aa: CASTSSGRVVMETQYF
j_gene: TRBJ1-4; d_gene: -; v_gene: TRBV19; abundance: -; CDR3nt: TGTGCCAGTAGTTCCCAGGACAGCAATAATGAAAAACTGTTTTTT; CDR3aa: CASSSQDSNNEKLFF